The 9 T cell receptor beta chains below come from one sample, sequenced in a study of early T cells in non-severe SARS-CoV-2 infection. TCRdb re-called the 5' RACE reads through MiXCR, storing one row per CDR3 protein. The data contain about 83,000 distinct CDR3 sequences, over 13% of them singletons. Sequenced: whole blood. The receptor set was obtained from an adult who was a healthcare worker with PCR-confirmed SARS-CoV-2 infection or an uninfected control (not recorded which).

This clonotype was found many times. This chain uses TRBV29-1 with TRBJ2-1; D is possibly TRBD1 (6 bases). The CDR3 covers 12 residues. Germline V gene data show CDR1 as SQVTM and CDR2 as ANQGSEA. V lost 7 bases and J 2 bases, leaving 9 bases between the germline ends. The CDR3: CSGRGAYNEQFF. In nucleotides, the CDR3 is TGCAGCGGCAGGGGCGCCTACAATGAGCAGTTCTTC.

The chain couples TRBV5-1 to TRBJ1-1; TRBD1 aligns across 10 bases. The CDR3 sequence is 19 residues long. Germline V gene data show CDR1 as SGHRS and CDR2 as YFSETQ. The trim removed 4 bases at V and 2 bases at J, leaving 17 bases unmatched. The CDR3, as DNA: TGCGCCAGCAGCATATGGGACAGGGGAAAAATAAACCCCAACACTGAAGCTTTCTTT. It codes for CASSIWDRGKINPNTEAFF.

The rearrangement links TRBV18 to TRBJ1-3; 8 bases are a match to TRBD1. Trimming removed 3 bases from V and 0 bases from J; junction bases left unmatched: 7. Germline loops: CDR1 KGHSH, CDR2 LQKENI. The CDR3 runs to 17 residues. The CDR3 here is CASSPLVTGGSGNTIYF. CDR3 nucleotide sequence: TGTGCCAGCTCACCTCTCGTAACAGGGGGCTCTGGAAACACCATATATTTT.

The chain is built from TRBV12-3 or TRBV12-4 and TRBJ2-1; the match to TRBD2 covers 10 bases. Trimming removed 4 bases from V and 9 bases from J; junction bases left unmatched: 9. The CDR3 contains 15 residues. CDR3 DNA sequence: TGTGCCAGCAGTTATGGGGCAGCGGGAGGGTCTGAGCAGTTCTTC. Protein sequence: CASSYGAAGGSEQFF.

The J gene is TRBJ2-1, the V gene TRBV20-1, with D maybe TRBD2 (5 bases). The CDR3 loop spans 13 amino acids. Trimming stripped 6 bases from V and 4 bases from J, with 13 bases between. The germline V gene encodes CDR1 DFQATT and CDR2 SNEGSKA (reference sequence). Here the CDR3 DNA reads TGCAGTGCGCGGACTCCTCAATACAATGAGCAGTTCTTC. This codes for CSARTPQYNEQFF.

V is TRBV7-8 and J is TRBJ1-5; 9 nucleotides align to TRBD1. The germline CDR1 and CDR2 sequences are SGHVS and FQNEAQ. The CDR3 loop spans 17 amino acids. V trimming: 0 bases; J trimming: 5 bases; junction bases outside the gene matches: 8. This chain's CDR3 is CASSLAWDRERDQPQHF. The CDR3 region has the DNA TGTGCCAGCAGCTTAGCGTGGGACAGGGAGAGGGATCAGCCCCAGCATTTT.

This clonotype was observed a few times. This sequence joins TRBV30 and TRBJ1-6, with unresolved D. Germline CDR1 is GTSNPN and CDR2 is SVGIG (reference sequence). This CDR3 spans 16 amino acids. Trimming left V 2 bases short and J 4 bases short, with 15 bases between. CDR3 in amino acids: CAWSLAASRYNSPLHF. CDR3 DNA sequence: TGTGCCTGGAGTTTGGCAGCCTCTAGGTATAATTCACCCCTCCACTTT.

The J gene is TRBJ1-5, the V gene TRBV5-5; no firm D call. The CDR3 contains 15 residues. Trimming took off 2 bases at V and 4 bases at J, with 13 bases between the two ends. The germline V gene has CDR1 SGHKS and CDR2 YYEKEE (reference sequence). CDR3 sequence reads: CASSLGTVGNQPQHF. CDR3 nucleotide sequence: TGTGCCAGCAGCTTAGGTACAGTGGGAAATCAGCCCCAGCATTTT.

This clonotype was seen a handful of times. This chain uses TRBV7-9 with TRBJ2-7, with D possibly being TRBD2 (7 bases). V lost 7 bases and J lost 6, with 16 bases in between. Germline V gene data show CDR1 as SEHNR and CDR2 as FQNEAQ (reference sequence). CDR3 length: 13 amino acids. CDR3 protein: CASIPAGAIEQYF. Here the CDR3 DNA reads TGTGCCAGCATCCCGGCGGGGGCCATCGAGCAGTACTTC.